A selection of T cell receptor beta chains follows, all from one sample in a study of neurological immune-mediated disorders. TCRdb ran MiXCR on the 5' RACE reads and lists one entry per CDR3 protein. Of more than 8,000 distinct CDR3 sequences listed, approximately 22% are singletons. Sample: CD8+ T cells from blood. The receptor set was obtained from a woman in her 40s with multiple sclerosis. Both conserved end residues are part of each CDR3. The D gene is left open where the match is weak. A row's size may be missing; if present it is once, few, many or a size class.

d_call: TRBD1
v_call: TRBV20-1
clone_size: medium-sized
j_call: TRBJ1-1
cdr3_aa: CSARVAGGFEAFF
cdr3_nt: TGCAGTGCTAGAGTTGCAGGGGGATTTGAAGCTTTCTTT

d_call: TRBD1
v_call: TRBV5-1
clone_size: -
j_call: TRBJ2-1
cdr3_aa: CASSLQDRTNEQFF
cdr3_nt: TGCGCCAGCAGCTTGCAGGACAGGACCAATGAGCAGTTCTTC

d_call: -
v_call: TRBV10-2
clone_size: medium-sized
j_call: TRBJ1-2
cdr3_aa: CASSESGINYGYTF
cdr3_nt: TGCGCCAGCAGTGAGTCGGGAATTAACTATGGCTACACCTTC

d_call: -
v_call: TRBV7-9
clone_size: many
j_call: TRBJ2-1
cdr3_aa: CASSLTGTYNEQFF
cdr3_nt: TGTGCCAGCAGCTTGACAGGCACCTACAATGAGCAGTTCTTC

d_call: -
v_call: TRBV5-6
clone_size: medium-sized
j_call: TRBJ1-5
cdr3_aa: CASSMAQGNQPQHF
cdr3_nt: TGTGCCAGCAGTATGGCTCAGGGCAATCAGCCCCAGCATTTT

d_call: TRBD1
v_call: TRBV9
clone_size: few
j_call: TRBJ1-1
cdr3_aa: CASSVHLGTGTGGNTEAFF
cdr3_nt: TGTGCCAGCAGCGTACACCTAGGGACCGGGACAGGAGGGAACACTGAAGCTTTCTTT

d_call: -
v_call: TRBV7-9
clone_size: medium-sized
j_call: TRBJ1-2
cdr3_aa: CASSPSGRNYGYTF
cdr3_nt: TGTGCCAGCAGCCCCTCAGGACGCAACTATGGCTACACCTTC

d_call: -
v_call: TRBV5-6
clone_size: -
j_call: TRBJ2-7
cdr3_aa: CASSFSGTDTYEQYF
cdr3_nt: TGTGCCAGCAGCTTCAGCGGGACAGACACCTACGAGCAGTACTTC

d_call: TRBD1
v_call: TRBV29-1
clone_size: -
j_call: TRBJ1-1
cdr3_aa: CSAQGANTLAFF
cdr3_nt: TGCAGCGCCCAGGGGGCGAATACTCTAGCTTTCTTT

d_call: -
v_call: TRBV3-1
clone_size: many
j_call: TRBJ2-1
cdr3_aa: CASSYLYNEQFF
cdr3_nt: TGTGCCAGCAGCTACCTCTACAATGAGCAGTTCTTC

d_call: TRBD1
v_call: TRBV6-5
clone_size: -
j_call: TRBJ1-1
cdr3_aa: CASTDRVITFF
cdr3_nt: TGTGCCAGCACCGACAGGGTTATTACTTTCTTT

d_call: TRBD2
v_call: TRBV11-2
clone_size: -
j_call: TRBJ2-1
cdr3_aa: CASSLDLAGTYNEQFF
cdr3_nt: TGTGCCAGCAGCTTAGACCTAGCGGGTACCTACAATGAGCAGTTCTTC

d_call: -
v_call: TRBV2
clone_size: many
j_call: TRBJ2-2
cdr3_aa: CASSVRDKFTGELFF
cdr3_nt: TGTGCCAGCAGTGTCCGGGACAAATTCACCGGGGAGCTGTTTTTT

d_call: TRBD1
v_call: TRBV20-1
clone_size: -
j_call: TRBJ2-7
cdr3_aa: CSASTGTGGVSGEQYF
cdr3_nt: TGCAGTGCTAGCACCGGGACAGGGGGCGTTTCGGGCGAGCAGTACTTC

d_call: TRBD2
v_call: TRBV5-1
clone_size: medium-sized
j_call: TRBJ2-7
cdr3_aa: CASSGGTSGDEQYF
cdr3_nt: TGCGCCAGCAGCGGCGGGACTAGCGGGGATGAGCAGTACTTC

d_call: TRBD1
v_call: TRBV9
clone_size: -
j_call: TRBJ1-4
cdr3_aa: CASSVSEGAAEKLFF
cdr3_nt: TGTGCCAGCAGCGTATCGGAGGGGGCGGCGGAAAAACTGTTTTTT

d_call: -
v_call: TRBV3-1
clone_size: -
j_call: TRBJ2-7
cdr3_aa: CASSRSYEQYF
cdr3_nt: TGTGCCAGCAGCCGCTCCTACGAGCAGTACTTC

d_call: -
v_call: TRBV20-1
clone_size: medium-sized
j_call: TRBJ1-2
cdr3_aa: CSARGPSYGYTF
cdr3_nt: TGCAGTGCTAGAGGCCCGAGCTATGGCTACACCTTC

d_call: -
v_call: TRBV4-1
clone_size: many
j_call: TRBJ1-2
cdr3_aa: CASSQAWTDRNYGYTF
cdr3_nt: TGCGCCAGCAGCCAAGCCTGGACAGACAGAAACTATGGCTACACCTTC

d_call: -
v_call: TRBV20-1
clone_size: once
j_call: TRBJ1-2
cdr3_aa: CSASGGQYDGYTF
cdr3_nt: TGCAGTGCTAGTGGGGGCCAGTACGATGGCTACACCTTC

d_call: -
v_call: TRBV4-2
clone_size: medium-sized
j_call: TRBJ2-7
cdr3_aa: CASSQEIVWQEQYF
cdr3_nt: TGTGCCAGCAGCCAAGAAATCGTATGGCAAGAGCAGTACTTC

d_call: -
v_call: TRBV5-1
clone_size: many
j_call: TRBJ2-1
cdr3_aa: CASSLASGFRFF
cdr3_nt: TGCGCCAGCAGCTTGGCAAGCGGGTTTCGGTTCTTC

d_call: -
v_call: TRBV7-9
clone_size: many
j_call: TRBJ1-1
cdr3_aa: CASSLGGGYTEAFF
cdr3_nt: TGTGCCAGCAGCTTAGGAGGGGGATACACTGAAGCTTTCTTT

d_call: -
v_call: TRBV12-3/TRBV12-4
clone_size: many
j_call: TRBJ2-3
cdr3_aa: CASSLKGGRGTDTQYF
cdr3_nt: TGTGCCAGCAGTTTAAAGGGGGGGCGGGGCACAGATACGCAGTATTTT

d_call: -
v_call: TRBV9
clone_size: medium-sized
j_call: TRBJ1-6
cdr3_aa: CASSGGVGPYNSPLHF
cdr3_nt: TGTGCCAGCAGCGGAGGGGTAGGGCCCTATAATTCACCCCTCCACTTT

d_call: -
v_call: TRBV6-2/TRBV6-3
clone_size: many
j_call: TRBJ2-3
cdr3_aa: CASSSSYPSTDTQYF
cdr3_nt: TGTGCCAGCAGTTCCTCGTACCCTAGCACAGATACGCAGTATTTT

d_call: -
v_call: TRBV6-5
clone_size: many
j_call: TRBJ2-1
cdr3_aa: CASSYSQVAAVGYNEQFF
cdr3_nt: TGTGCCAGCAGTTATTCCCAAGTGGCGGCGGTTGGCTACAATGAGCAGTTCTTC

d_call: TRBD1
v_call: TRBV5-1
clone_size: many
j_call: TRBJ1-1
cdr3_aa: CASGPGTGRTEAFF
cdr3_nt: TGCGCCAGCGGCCCCGGGACAGGGAGAACTGAAGCTTTCTTT

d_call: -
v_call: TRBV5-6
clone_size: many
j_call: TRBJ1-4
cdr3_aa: CASSLGAGYEKLFF
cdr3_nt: TGTGCCAGCAGCTTGGGGGCCGGCTATGAAAAACTGTTTTTT

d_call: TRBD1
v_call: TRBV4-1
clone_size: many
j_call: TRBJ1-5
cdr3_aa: CASSQGGQAANQPQHF
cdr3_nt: TGCGCCAGCAGCCAAGGTGGACAGGCGGCTAATCAGCCCCAGCATTTT

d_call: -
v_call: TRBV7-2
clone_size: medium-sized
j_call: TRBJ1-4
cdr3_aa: CASSETGWKLFF
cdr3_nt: TGTGCCAGCAGCGAAACAGGGTGGAAACTGTTTTTT

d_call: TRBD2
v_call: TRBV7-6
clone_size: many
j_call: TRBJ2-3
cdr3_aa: CASSPFSGGGTDTQYF
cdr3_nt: TGTGCCAGCAGCCCGTTTTCCGGGGGGGGCACAGATACGCAGTATTTT